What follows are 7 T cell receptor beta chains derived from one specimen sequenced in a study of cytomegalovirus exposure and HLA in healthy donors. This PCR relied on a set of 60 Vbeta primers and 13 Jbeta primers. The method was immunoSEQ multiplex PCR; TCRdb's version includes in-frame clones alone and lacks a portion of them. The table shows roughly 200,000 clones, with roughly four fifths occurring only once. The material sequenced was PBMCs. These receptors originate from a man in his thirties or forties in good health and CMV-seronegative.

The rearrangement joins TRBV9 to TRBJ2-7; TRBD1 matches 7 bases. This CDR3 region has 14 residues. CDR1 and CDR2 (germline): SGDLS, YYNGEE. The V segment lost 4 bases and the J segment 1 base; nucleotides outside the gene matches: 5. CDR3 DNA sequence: TGTGCCAGCAGCCCAGGGGGACAGTCCTACGAGCAGTACTTC. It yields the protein CASSPGGQSYEQYF.

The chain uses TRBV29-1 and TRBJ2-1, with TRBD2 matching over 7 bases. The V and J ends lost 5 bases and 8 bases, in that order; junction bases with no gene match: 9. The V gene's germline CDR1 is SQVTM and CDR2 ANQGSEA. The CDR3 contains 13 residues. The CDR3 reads CSVLRERSDEQFF. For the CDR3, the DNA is TGCAGCGTTCTGCGGGAGAGGTCAGATGAGCAGTTCTTC.

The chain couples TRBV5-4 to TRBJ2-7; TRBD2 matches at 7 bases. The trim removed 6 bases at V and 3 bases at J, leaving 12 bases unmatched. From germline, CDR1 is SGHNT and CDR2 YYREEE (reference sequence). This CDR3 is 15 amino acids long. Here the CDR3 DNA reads TGTGCCAGCACCGTGTGGGGTGGCGGGAGCTACGAGCAGTACTTC. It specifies CASTVWGGGSYEQYF.

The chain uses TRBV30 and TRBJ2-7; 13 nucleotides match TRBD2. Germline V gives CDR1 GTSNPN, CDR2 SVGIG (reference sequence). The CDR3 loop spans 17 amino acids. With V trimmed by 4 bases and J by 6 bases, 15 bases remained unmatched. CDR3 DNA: TGTGCCTGGACCCTCACCCGGACTAGCGGGAGAGGTGGCGAGCAGTACTTC. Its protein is CAWTLTRTSGRGGEQYF. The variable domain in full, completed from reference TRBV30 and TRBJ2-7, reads SQTIHQWPATLVQPVGSPLSLECTVEGTSNPNLYWYRQAAGRGLQLLFYSVGIGQISSEVPQNLSASRPQDRQFILSSKKLLLSDSGFYLCAWTLTRTSGRGGEQYFGPGTRLTVT.

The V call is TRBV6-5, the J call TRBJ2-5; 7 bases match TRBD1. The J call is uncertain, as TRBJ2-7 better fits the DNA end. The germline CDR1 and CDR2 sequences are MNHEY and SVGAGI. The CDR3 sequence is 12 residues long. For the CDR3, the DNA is TGTGCCAGCAGCCTCGGACAGGACGAGCAGTACTTC. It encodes CASSLGQDEQYF.

The CDR3 protein is CASSLRGRGNEQFF. Written as DNA, the CDR3 is TGTGCCAGCAGCCTACGCGGGAGAGGCAATGAGCAGTTCTTC. V gene TRBV5-4 combines with J gene TRBJ2-1, with 7 bases matching TRBD2. V gave up 4 bases and J gave up 6 bases; unmatched junction bases: 7. Germline values: CDR1 SGHNT, CDR2 YYREEE (reference sequence). This CDR3 has 14 residues.

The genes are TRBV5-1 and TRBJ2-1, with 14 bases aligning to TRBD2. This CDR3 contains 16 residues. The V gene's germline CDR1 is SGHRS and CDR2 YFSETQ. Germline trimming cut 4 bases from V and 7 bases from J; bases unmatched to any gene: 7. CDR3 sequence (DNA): TGCGCCAGCAGCCTAGGACTAGCGGGAGGTATAAATGAGCAGTTCTTC. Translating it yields CASSLGLAGGINEQFF.